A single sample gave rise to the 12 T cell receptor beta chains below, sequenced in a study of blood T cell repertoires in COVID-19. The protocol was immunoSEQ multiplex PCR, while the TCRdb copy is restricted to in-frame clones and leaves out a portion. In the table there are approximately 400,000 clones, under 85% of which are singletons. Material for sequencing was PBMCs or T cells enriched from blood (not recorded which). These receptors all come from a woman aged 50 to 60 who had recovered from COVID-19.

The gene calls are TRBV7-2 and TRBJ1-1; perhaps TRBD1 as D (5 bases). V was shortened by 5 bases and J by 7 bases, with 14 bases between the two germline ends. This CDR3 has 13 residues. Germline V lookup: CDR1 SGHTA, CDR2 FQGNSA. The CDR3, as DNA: TGTGCCAGCAGCCAAGAAAACAGGATTGAAGCTTTCTTT. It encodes CASSQENRIEAFF. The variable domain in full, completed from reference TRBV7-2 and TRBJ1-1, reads GAGVSQSPSNKVTEKGKDVELRCDPISGHTALYWYRQSLGQGLEFLIYFQGNSAPDKSGLPSDRFSAERTGGSVSTLTIQRTQQEDSAVYLCASSQENRIEAFFGQGTRLTVV.

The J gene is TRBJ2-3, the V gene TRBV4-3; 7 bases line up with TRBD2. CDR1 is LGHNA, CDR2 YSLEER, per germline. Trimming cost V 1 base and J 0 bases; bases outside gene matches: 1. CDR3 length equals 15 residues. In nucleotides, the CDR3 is TGCGCCAGCAGCCAAGGGACTAGGAGCACAGATACGCAGTATTTT. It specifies CASSQGTRSTDTQYF.

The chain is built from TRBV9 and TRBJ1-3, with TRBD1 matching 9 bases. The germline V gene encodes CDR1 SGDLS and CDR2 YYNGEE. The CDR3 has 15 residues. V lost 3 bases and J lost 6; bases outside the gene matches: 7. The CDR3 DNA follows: TGTGCCAGCAGCGCCGGGGGGACAGGGAAAAACACCATATATTTT. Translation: CASSAGGTGKNTIYF. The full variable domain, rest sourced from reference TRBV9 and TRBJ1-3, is DSGVTQTPKHLITATGQRVTLRCSPRSGDLSVYWYQQSLDQGLQFLIQYYNGEERAKGNILERFSAQQFPDLHSELNLSSLELGDSALYFCASSAGGTGKNTIYFGEGSWLTVV.

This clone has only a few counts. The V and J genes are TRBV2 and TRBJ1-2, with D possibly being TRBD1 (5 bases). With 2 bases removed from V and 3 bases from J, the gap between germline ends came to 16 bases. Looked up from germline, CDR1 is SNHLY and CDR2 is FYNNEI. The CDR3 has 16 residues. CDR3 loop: CASSEFGGGGDYGYTF. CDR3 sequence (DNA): TGTGCCAGCAGTGAATTTGGTGGGGGAGGTGACTATGGCTACACCTTC.

As DNA, the CDR3 is TGTGCCAGCAGCGTAGCGCTCAGGGGAGCAGATACGCAGTATTTT. Translating it yields CASSVALRGADTQYF. The chain carries TRBV9 and TRBJ2-3; weak D call: TRBD1 (6 bases). Germline V gene lookup returns CDR1 SGDLS and CDR2 YYNGEE. This CDR3 contains 15 residues. Deletions cut 0 bases from V and 4 bases from J, with 12 bases between. The variable domain in full, completed from reference TRBV9 and TRBJ2-3, reads DSGVTQTPKHLITATGQRVTLRCSPRSGDLSVYWYQQSLDQGLQFLIQYYNGEERAKGNILERFSAQQFPDLHSELNLSSLELGDSALYFCASSVALRGADTQYFGPGTRLTVL.

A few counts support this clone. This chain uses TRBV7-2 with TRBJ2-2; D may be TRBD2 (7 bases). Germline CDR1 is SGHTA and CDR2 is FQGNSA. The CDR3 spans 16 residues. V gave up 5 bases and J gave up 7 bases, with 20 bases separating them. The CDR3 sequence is CASSLPLGGGHGELFF. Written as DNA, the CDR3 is TGTGCCAGCAGCCTGCCTTTGGGCGGGGGACACGGGGAGCTGTTTTTT.

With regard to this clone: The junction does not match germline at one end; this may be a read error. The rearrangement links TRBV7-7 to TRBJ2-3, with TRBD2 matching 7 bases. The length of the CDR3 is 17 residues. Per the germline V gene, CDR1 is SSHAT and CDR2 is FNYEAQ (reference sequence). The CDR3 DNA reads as TGTGCTAGCAGCCTCAGCTTGGGGGGGGGAGGTAGAGATACGCAGTATTTT. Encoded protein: CASSLSLGGGGRDTQYF.

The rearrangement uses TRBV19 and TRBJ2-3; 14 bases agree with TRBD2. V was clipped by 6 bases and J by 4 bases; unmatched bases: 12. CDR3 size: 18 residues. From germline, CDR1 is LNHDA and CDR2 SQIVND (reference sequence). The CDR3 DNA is TGTGCCAGTAGCACCCCGAGCGGGGGACTAGCGGGAGCAGATACGCAGTATTTT. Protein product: CASSTPSGGLAGADTQYF.

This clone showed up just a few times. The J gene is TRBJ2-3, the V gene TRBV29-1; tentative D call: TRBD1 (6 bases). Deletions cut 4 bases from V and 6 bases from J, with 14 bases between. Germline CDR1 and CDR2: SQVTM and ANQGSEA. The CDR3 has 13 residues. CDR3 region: CSVGDTAVDTQYF. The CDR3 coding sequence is TGCAGCGTTGGGGACACCGCTGTTGATACGCAGTATTTT.

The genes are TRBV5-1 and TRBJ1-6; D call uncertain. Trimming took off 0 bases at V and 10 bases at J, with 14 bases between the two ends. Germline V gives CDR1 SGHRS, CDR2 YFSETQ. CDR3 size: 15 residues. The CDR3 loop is CASSLDGGLGSPLHF. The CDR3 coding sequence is TGCGCCAGCAGCTTGGATGGAGGGTTAGGGTCACCCCTCCACTTT.

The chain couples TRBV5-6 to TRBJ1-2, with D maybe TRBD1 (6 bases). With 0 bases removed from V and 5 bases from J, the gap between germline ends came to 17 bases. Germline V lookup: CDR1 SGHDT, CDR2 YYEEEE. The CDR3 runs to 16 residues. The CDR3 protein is CASSLVPTQGGYGYTF. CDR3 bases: TGTGCCAGCAGCTTGGTTCCCACACAGGGAGGGTATGGCTACACCTTC. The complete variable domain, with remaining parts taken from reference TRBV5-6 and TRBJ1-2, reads DAGVTQSPTHLIKTRGQQVTLRCSPKSGHDTVSWYQQALGQGPQFIFQYYEEEERQRGNFPDRFSGHQFPNYSSELNVNALLLGDSALYLCASSLVPTQGGYGYTFGSGTRLTVV.

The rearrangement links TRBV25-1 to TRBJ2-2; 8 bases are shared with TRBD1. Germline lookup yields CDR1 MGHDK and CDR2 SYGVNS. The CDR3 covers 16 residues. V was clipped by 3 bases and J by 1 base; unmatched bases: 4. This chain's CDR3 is CASSDPGTGNTGELFF. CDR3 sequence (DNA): TGTGCCAGCAGTGACCCCGGGACAGGGAACACCGGGGAGCTGTTTTTT.